Below, 19 T cell receptor beta chains from the same sample are listed, as sequenced in a study of graft-versus-host responses after intestinal transplantation. Method: immunoSEQ multiplex PCR; TCRdb's copy keeps in-frame clones and lacks some. Among some 120,000 clones, roughly nine tenths were seen once, and the ten largest hold roughly 0.2%. Their antigens remain unidentified. The sequencing here drew on unstimulated CD4+ T cells sorted from spleen or lymph node cells, taken before intestinal transplant. The receptors were sampled from a human donor who received an intestinal transplant.

V usage is TRBV6-1 and J usage is TRBJ2-7; possible D gene TRBD2, 7 bases. The CDR3 sequence is 14 residues long. Trimming took off 6 bases at V and 5 bases at J, with 17 bases between the two ends. Per the germline V gene, CDR1 is MNHNS and CDR2 is SASEGT. The CDR3 reads CASRVRGGRNEQYF. DNA for the CDR3: TGTGCCAGCAGAGTTAGGGGGGGTCGGAACGAGCAGTACTTC.

This sequence joins TRBV5-1 and TRBJ2-1, with TRBD2 as a possible D gene (6 bases). CDR3 length equals 15 residues. Between the trimmed V and J ends, which lost 2 bases and 3 bases, there was a span of 12 bases. Germline V CDR1 and CDR2: SGHRS, YFSETQ. Here the CDR3 DNA reads TGCGCCAGCAGCTTATCACTAGCAGTCTACAATGAGCAGTTCTTC. It codes for CASSLSLAVYNEQFF.

V usage is TRBV18 and J usage is TRBJ2-7; TRBD1 might be the D (5 bases). The CDR3 totals 14 residues. V shed 3 bases and J shed 1 base, with 10 bases lying between them. Germline CDR1 and CDR2: KGHSH and LQKENI. The CDR3 protein is CASSPAPGSYEQYF. DNA of the CDR3: TGTGCCAGCTCACCCGCCCCAGGGTCCTACGAGCAGTACTTC.

The gene calls are TRBV5-5 and TRBJ2-3; D not certain. V was cut by 1 base and J by 2 bases, with 11 bases left in between. This CDR3 has 15 amino acids. Germline assignment: CDR1 SGHKS and CDR2 YYEKEE (reference sequence). This CDR3 is CASSLWPGFTDTQYF. CDR3 coding DNA: TGTGCCAGCAGCTTGTGGCCGGGTTTCACAGATACGCAGTATTTT.

V is TRBV4-3 and J is TRBJ1-4, with 9 bases that match TRBD1. Trimming cost V 4 bases and J 0 bases; bases outside gene matches: 3. Germline V gene data show CDR1 as LGHNA and CDR2 as YSLEER. The CDR3 consists of 16 residues. CDR3 region: CASSRGQGTTNEKLFF. CDR3 in DNA: TGCGCCAGCAGCCGAGGACAGGGGACAACTAATGAAAAACTGTTTTTT.

The CDR3 sequence is CASTTGGLGYGYTF. DNA for the CDR3: TGTGCCAGCACCACTGGGGGGTTGGGCTATGGCTACACCTTC. The chain employs TRBV6-6 and TRBJ1-2, with a possible D match to TRBD1 (5 bases). Germline V gene sequence: CDR1 MNHNY, CDR2 SVGAGI (reference sequence). Trimming pared 7 bases from V and 4 bases from J, leaving 16 bases between. There are 14 residues in the CDR3.

The chain carries TRBV7-2 and TRBJ1-2; maybe TRBD1 (6 bases). Germline CDR1 reads SGHTA; CDR2 reads FQGNSA. The CDR3 covers 14 residues. The V end was cut by 5 bases, the J end by 1 base, with 11 bases between. CDR3: CASSPYRDNYGYTF. In DNA form, the CDR3 reads TGTGCCAGCAGCCCCTACAGGGATAACTATGGCTACACCTTC.

CDR3: CASSFGGVYEQYF. The CDR3 region has the DNA TGCGCCAGCAGCTTCGGCGGGGTCTACGAGCAGTACTTC. V and J are TRBV5-1 and TRBJ2-7, with a possible D match to TRBD2 (6 bases). Trimming removed 2 bases from V and 3 bases from J, with 9 bases in between. The CDR3 extends over 13 amino acids. Germline assignment: CDR1 SGHRS and CDR2 YFSETQ.

This sequence joins TRBV6-6 and TRBJ2-7; D possibly corresponds to TRBD1 (6 bases). Germline V CDR1 and CDR2: MNHNY, SVGAGI (reference sequence). This CDR3 has 15 residues. The V and J ends lost 6 bases and 0 bases respectively, with 15 bases between them. The DNA for the CDR3 is TGTGCCAGCAGGGGCAACCCAGGGGTCTCCTACGAGCAGTACTTC. Protein product: CASRGNPGVSYEQYF.

The chain couples TRBV2 to TRBJ2-1, with D possibly being TRBD2 (6 bases). CDR3 length: 13 residues. Per the germline V gene, CDR1 is SNHLY and CDR2 is FYNNEI. V was trimmed by 5 bases and J by 7 bases, leaving 12 bases between them. CDR3 residues: CASSREMRNEQFF. In DNA, the CDR3 is TGTGCCAGCAGTCGGGAGATGAGGAATGAGCAGTTCTTC. Looking up the rest from reference TRBV2 and TRBJ2-1 gives the full variable domain: EPEVTQTPSHQVTQMGQEVILRCVPISNHLYFYWYRQILGQKVEFLVSFYNNEISEKSEIFDDQFSVERPDGSNFTLKIRSTKLEDSAMYFCASSREMRNEQFFGPGTRLTVL.

The chain links TRBV9 to TRBJ2-3; tentatively, D is TRBD2 (5 bases). CDR3 size: 12 residues. Trimming left V 7 bases short and J 2 bases short, with 8 bases between. Germline lookup yields CDR1 SGDLS and CDR2 YYNGEE. The CDR3 coding sequence is TGTGCCAGCGGGAGCTACACAGATACGCAGTATTTT. Encoded protein: CASGSYTDTQYF.

This chain uses TRBV7-8 with TRBJ2-1; 7 positions agree with TRBD2. The J segment lost 7 bases and the V segment lost 0 bases, leaving 0 bases of the junction unmatched. The CDR3 runs to 13 residues. In germline, CDR1 is SGHVS, CDR2 FQNEAQ. The CDR3 protein is CASSLASGNEQFF. CDR3 DNA sequence: TGTGCCAGCAGCTTAGCTAGCGGGAATGAGCAGTTCTTC. The variable domain in full, with the rest retrieved from reference TRBV7-8 and TRBJ2-1, is GAGVSQSPRYKVAKRGQDVALRCDPISGHVSLFWYQQALGQGPEFLTYFQNEAQLDKSGLPSDRFFAERPEGSVSTLKIQRTQQEDSAVYLCASSLASGNEQFFGPGTRLTVL.

J is TRBJ2-7 and V is TRBV5-4, with a possible D match to TRBD1 (5 bases). This CDR3 is 14 amino acids long. Trimming stripped 0 bases from V and 1 base from J, with 8 bases between. Germline V gene data show CDR1 as SGHNT and CDR2 as YYREEE (reference sequence). CDR3 in amino acids: CASSLARGSYEQYF. Here the CDR3 DNA reads TGTGCCAGCAGCTTGGCTAGGGGATCCTACGAGCAGTACTTC.

The chain carries TRBV6-5 and TRBJ1-1, with TRBD1 matching 7 bases. Germline V lookup: CDR1 MNHEY, CDR2 SVGAGI. V shed 7 bases and J 5 bases; nucleotides not matched to a gene: 7. This CDR3 comprises 13 residues. In DNA, the CDR3 is TGTGCCAGCAAACTGAGGGGGCCGACTGAAGCTTTCTTT. Residues: CASKLRGPTEAFF.

The rearrangement links TRBV7-2 to TRBJ2-1; TRBD1 aligns across 9 bases. The length of the CDR3 is 16 residues. The trim removed 6 bases at V and 1 base at J, leaving 7 bases unmatched. Germline V gene lookup returns CDR1 SGHTA and CDR2 FQGNSA. CDR3 nucleotides: TGTGCCAGCAGGGGGACGGGACAGGGATCCTACAATGAGCAGTTCTTC. Amino acids: CASRGTGQGSYNEQFF.

The chain has TRBV30 and TRBJ2-3; D might be TRBD1 (6 bases). Trimming pared 0 bases from V and 3 bases from J, leaving 16 bases between. Germline CDR1 GTSNPN, CDR2 SVGIG (reference sequence). The CDR3 has 16 residues. CDR3 sequence reads: CAWSVQGRGGTDTQYF. CDR3 nucleotide sequence: TGTGCCTGGAGTGTACAGGGCAGGGGTGGAACAGATACGCAGTATTTT. Full variable domain (missing parts from reference TRBV30 and TRBJ2-3): SQTIHQWPATLVQPVGSPLSLECTVEGTSNPNLYWYRQAAGRGLQLLFYSVGIGQISSEVPQNLSASRPQDRQFILSSKKLLLSDSGFYLCAWSVQGRGGTDTQYFGPGTRLTVL.

The chain links TRBV7-8 to TRBJ2-7; D is possibly TRBD1 (6 bases). Germline V lookup: CDR1 SGHVS, CDR2 FQNEAQ. This CDR3 comprises 13 residues. V was pared by 3 bases and J by 4 bases, with 10 bases between. DNA for the CDR3: TGTGCCAGCAGCTTCCGGACAGAATACGAGCAGTACTTC. Amino acids: CASSFRTEYEQYF.

As DNA, the CDR3 is TGTGCCAGCAGTCCCTGGGACACCACAGATACGCAGTATTTT. It specifies CASSPWDTTDTQYF. This sequence joins TRBV28 and TRBJ2-3; tentative D call: TRBD1 (6 bases). CDR1 MDHEN and CDR2 SYDVKM come from the germline V gene. Deletions cut 5 bases from V and 2 bases from J, with 11 bases between. CDR3 length: 14 amino acids.

The chain uses TRBV7-2 and TRBJ2-7; TRBD1 agrees at 10 bases. The CDR3 runs 14 residues. Germline CDR1 reads SGHTA; CDR2 reads FQGNSA. V was clipped by 0 bases and J by 7 bases; unmatched bases: 3. The CDR3 nucleotides read TGTGCCAGCAGCTTAGCTGACAGGGGGCGAGAGCAGTACTTC. This codes for CASSLADRGREQYF.